This is a list of T cell receptor beta chains from one sample in a study of CD8 T cells in ankylosing spondylitis. Via MiXCR, TCRdb re-called the 5' RACE reads, giving one row per CDR3 protein. The sample includes around 330,000 distinct CDR3 sequences, roughly 11% of them seen just once. The sample taken for sequencing was blood, either unsorted or a sorted T cell fraction (not recorded which). The receptors here all came from a female donor with ankylosing spondylitis or in good health (not recorded which). CDR3s include the opening cysteine and the closing phenylalanine or tryptophan. The D gene is left open where the match is weak. Some rows have no size entry. The others give once, few or many, or a class for an expanded clone.

cdr3_aa: CASSLDPLYNEQFF
cdr3_nt: TGCGCCAGCAGCTTGGATCCATTATACAATGAGCAGTTCTTC
clone_size: -
d_call: -
v_call: TRBV5-1
j_call: TRBJ2-1

cdr3_aa: CASSETLTGPQETQYF
cdr3_nt: TGTGCCAGCAGTGAAACGTTAACAGGGCCCCAAGAGACCCAGTACTTC
clone_size: few
d_call: -
v_call: TRBV2
j_call: TRBJ2-5

cdr3_aa: CASSSRGVLGNIQYF
cdr3_nt: TGTGCCAGCAGCTCGAGGGGGGTTTTGGGCAACATTCAGTACTTC
clone_size: few
d_call: -
v_call: TRBV5-6
j_call: TRBJ2-4

cdr3_aa: CASSSPQTGLADNEQFF
cdr3_nt: TGTGCCAGCAGCTCCCCTCAAACGGGACTAGCGGACAATGAGCAGTTCTTC
clone_size: -
d_call: TRBD2
v_call: TRBV11-2
j_call: TRBJ2-1

cdr3_aa: CASSPRLGGSPQLRNEQFF
cdr3_nt: TGCGCCAGCAGCCCTAGATTGGGCGGGAGCCCCCAACTGAGGAATGAGCAGTTCTTC
clone_size: many
d_call: TRBD2
v_call: TRBV5-1
j_call: TRBJ2-1

cdr3_aa: CASSKNPLPDEQFF
cdr3_nt: TGTGCCAGCAGCAAAAACCCTCTCCCCGATGAGCAGTTCTTC
clone_size: -
d_call: -
v_call: TRBV6-1
j_call: TRBJ2-1

cdr3_aa: CASSSGTSGYNEQFF
cdr3_nt: TGTGCCAGCAGCTCCGGGACTAGCGGCTACAATGAGCAGTTCTTC
clone_size: many
d_call: TRBD2
v_call: TRBV7-2
j_call: TRBJ2-1

cdr3_aa: CASSPSGRDSYEQYF
cdr3_nt: TGTGCCAGCTCACCGAGTGGGAGAGACTCCTACGAGCAGTACTTC
clone_size: many
d_call: -
v_call: TRBV18
j_call: TRBJ2-7

cdr3_aa: CASSFGQGVGEQFF
cdr3_nt: TGTGCCAGCAGCTTCGGACAGGGGGTAGGTGAGCAGTTCTTC
clone_size: many
d_call: TRBD1
v_call: TRBV7-2
j_call: TRBJ2-1

cdr3_aa: CASSLYKGGTGELFF
cdr3_nt: TGTGCCAGCAGCTTATATAAGGGAGGCACCGGGGAGCTGTTTTTT
clone_size: many
d_call: -
v_call: TRBV7-2
j_call: TRBJ2-2

cdr3_aa: CASTREANTEAFF
cdr3_nt: TGTGCCAGCACCAGGGAGGCGAACACTGAAGCTTTCTTT
clone_size: many
d_call: -
v_call: TRBV6-1
j_call: TRBJ1-1

cdr3_aa: CASSPVTGGPSYEQYF
cdr3_nt: TGTGCCAGCTCACCCGTTACGGGGGGCCCCTCCTACGAGCAGTACTTC
clone_size: many
d_call: -
v_call: TRBV18
j_call: TRBJ2-7

cdr3_aa: CSASWGDTQYF
cdr3_nt: TGCAGTGCTTCTTGGGGGGATACGCAGTATTTT
clone_size: -
d_call: -
v_call: TRBV20-1
j_call: TRBJ2-3

cdr3_aa: CASSLDRTSGGVSNEQFF
cdr3_nt: TGTGCCAGCAGCTTAGACCGAACTAGCGGGGGGGTGAGCAATGAGCAGTTCTTC
clone_size: many
d_call: TRBD2
v_call: TRBV11-2
j_call: TRBJ2-1

cdr3_aa: CASSLGTAGETQYF
cdr3_nt: TGTGCCAGCAGCTTAGGGACGGCGGGAGAGACCCAGTACTTC
clone_size: many
d_call: -
v_call: TRBV5-5
j_call: TRBJ2-5

cdr3_aa: CASSSGQGAMNTEAFF
cdr3_nt: TGTGCCAGCAGCTCCGGACAGGGGGCCATGAACACTGAAGCTTTCTTT
clone_size: few
d_call: TRBD1
v_call: TRBV7-8
j_call: TRBJ1-1

cdr3_aa: CASSLGWRAYNEQFF
cdr3_nt: TGTGCCAGCAGCTTAGGGTGGAGGGCCTACAATGAGCAGTTCTTC
clone_size: -
d_call: -
v_call: TRBV11-3
j_call: TRBJ2-1

cdr3_aa: CASSAFGGVDTEAFF
cdr3_nt: TGTGCCAGCAGTGCCTTTGGGGGTGTCGACACTGAAGCTTTCTTT
clone_size: many
d_call: -
v_call: TRBV6-1
j_call: TRBJ1-1

cdr3_aa: CASRYMGESTDTQYF
cdr3_nt: TGCGCCAGCAGGTACATGGGCGAGAGCACAGATACGCAGTATTTT
clone_size: -
d_call: -
v_call: TRBV5-1
j_call: TRBJ2-3

cdr3_aa: CASSQDPRAAQPQHF
cdr3_nt: TGTGCCAGCAGCCAAGATCCGAGGGCAGCCCAGCCCCAGCATTTT
clone_size: -
d_call: -
v_call: TRBV3-1
j_call: TRBJ1-5

cdr3_aa: CASQWSRGTDTQYF
cdr3_nt: TGTGCCAGCCAGTGGAGTAGGGGCACAGATACGCAGTATTTT
clone_size: many
d_call: -
v_call: TRBV6-1
j_call: TRBJ2-3

cdr3_aa: CASAYSIYGYTF
cdr3_nt: TGTGCCAGCGCGTACTCCATCTATGGCTACACCTTC
clone_size: many
d_call: -
v_call: TRBV12-3/TRBV12-4
j_call: TRBJ1-2

cdr3_aa: CASSRQGAGNTIYF
cdr3_nt: TGTGCCAGCAGCCGACAGGGGGCTGGAAACACCATATATTTT
clone_size: few
d_call: TRBD1
v_call: TRBV3-1
j_call: TRBJ1-3

cdr3_aa: CSVDRGANTEAFF
cdr3_nt: TGCAGCGTTGATCGGGGGGCAAACACTGAAGCTTTCTTT
clone_size: many
d_call: -
v_call: TRBV29-1
j_call: TRBJ1-1

cdr3_aa: CASSRGAKGTQYF
cdr3_nt: TGTGCCAGCAGCCGGGGGGCGAAAGGTACGCAGTATTTT
clone_size: many
d_call: -
v_call: TRBV12-3/TRBV12-4
j_call: TRBJ2-3

cdr3_aa: CASSYGLGVGVTDTQYF
cdr3_nt: TGTGCCAGCAGTTACGGATTAGGGGTAGGGGTCACAGATACGCAGTATTTT
clone_size: many
d_call: -
v_call: TRBV6-5
j_call: TRBJ2-3

cdr3_aa: CATSIGALAGSTDTQYF
cdr3_nt: TGTGCCACCAGCATTGGGGCCCTAGCGGGCAGCACAGATACGCAGTATTTT
clone_size: few
d_call: TRBD2
v_call: TRBV15
j_call: TRBJ2-3

cdr3_aa: CASSLGGGALIDF
cdr3_nt: TGCGCCAGCAGCTTGGGAGGCGGCGCGCTCATCGACTTC
clone_size: many
d_call: -
v_call: TRBV5-1
j_call: TRBJ2-7

cdr3_aa: CASSLRGFTDTQYF
cdr3_nt: TGTGCCAGCAGTTTACGAGGTTTCACAGATACGCAGTATTTT
clone_size: -
d_call: -
v_call: TRBV27
j_call: TRBJ2-3

cdr3_aa: CAISVRGGSSYEQYF
cdr3_nt: TGTGCCATCAGTGTACGGGGGGGTAGCTCCTACGAGCAGTACTTC
clone_size: many
d_call: TRBD2
v_call: TRBV10-3
j_call: TRBJ2-7

cdr3_aa: CASSTGRNYGYTF
cdr3_nt: TGCGCCAGCAGCACGGGACGGAACTATGGCTACACCTTC
clone_size: many
d_call: -
v_call: TRBV5-1
j_call: TRBJ1-2

cdr3_aa: CATSRAWGRSGDHNEQFF
cdr3_nt: TGTGCCACCAGCAGAGCGTGGGGACGAAGCGGGGATCACAATGAGCAGTTCTTC
clone_size: many
d_call: TRBD2
v_call: TRBV15
j_call: TRBJ2-1

cdr3_aa: CSASGGPGSSTDTQYF
cdr3_nt: TGCAGTGCTAGCGGGGGGCCCGGGTCTAGCACAGATACGCAGTATTTT
clone_size: -
d_call: -
v_call: TRBV20-1
j_call: TRBJ2-3

cdr3_aa: CASISKEGTQYF
cdr3_nt: TGTGCCAGCATCTCGAAAGAGGGTACGCAGTATTTT
clone_size: many
d_call: -
v_call: TRBV12-3/TRBV12-4
j_call: TRBJ2-3

cdr3_aa: CASSEYGDYGYTF
cdr3_nt: TGTGCCAGCAGTGAATATGGAGACTATGGCTACACCTTC
clone_size: many
d_call: -
v_call: TRBV25-1
j_call: TRBJ1-2

cdr3_aa: CEAEDTEAFF
cdr3_nt: TGTGAGGCAGAGGACACTGAAGCTTTCTTT
clone_size: many
d_call: -
v_call: TRBV12-3/TRBV12-4
j_call: TRBJ1-1

cdr3_aa: CSALEGVSYEQYF
cdr3_nt: TGCAGTGCGCTAGAGGGGGTCTCCTACGAGCAGTACTTC
clone_size: many
d_call: -
v_call: TRBV20-1
j_call: TRBJ2-7

cdr3_aa: CASRARGPLSGSRTDTQYF
cdr3_nt: TGTGCCAGCAGGGCCCGAGGTCCGCTTAGCGGGAGTAGGACAGATACGCAGTATTTT
clone_size: -
d_call: TRBD2
v_call: TRBV27
j_call: TRBJ2-3

cdr3_aa: CAISPRDTHQPQHF
cdr3_nt: TGTGCCATCAGCCCGCGGGACACACATCAGCCCCAGCATTTT
clone_size: -
d_call: -
v_call: TRBV10-3
j_call: TRBJ1-5

cdr3_aa: CASSHGTANSPLHF
cdr3_nt: TGCGCCAGCAGCCACGGGACAGCTAATTCACCCCTCCACTTT
clone_size: many
d_call: TRBD1
v_call: TRBV5-1
j_call: TRBJ1-6